What follows are 14 T cell receptor beta chains derived from one specimen sequenced in a study of CD8 T cells in ankylosing spondylitis. Each CDR3 protein is one row after TCRdb ran MiXCR on the 5' RACE reads. The sample records fewer than 400,000 distinct CDR3 sequences, about 14% being singletons. Sequenced material: blood, either unsorted or a sorted T cell fraction (not recorded which). The receptors were sampled from a male donor with ankylosing spondylitis or in good health (not recorded which).

Comments on this clonotype: Germline and junction disagree at one end, which may indicate a read error. This sequence joins TRBV2 and TRBJ1-4, with 7 bases identical to TRBD1. This CDR3 spans 18 amino acids. CDR1 and CDR2 (germline): SNHLY, FYNNEI. Here the CDR3 DNA reads TGTGCCAGCAGCGAAGTCCAAGCACCAAGGGGGCGGGATGAAAAACTGTTTTTT. This codes for CASSEVQAPRGRDEKLFF.

The rearrangement links TRBV5-6 to TRBJ1-1, with 9 positions matching TRBD1. The CDR3 extends over 16 amino acids. The germline CDR1 and CDR2 sequences are SGHDT and YYEEEE. Trimming cost V 2 bases and J 1 base; bases outside gene matches: 6. CDR3 in DNA: TGTGCCAGCAGCTTAGGGCCGGGACAGGGGAACACTGAAGCTTTCTTT. Translating gives CASSLGPGQGNTEAFF.

This rearrangement joins TRBV9 to TRBJ2-2; D is possibly TRBD2 (6 bases). The CDR3 is 16 residues long. V lost 0 bases and J 1 base, leaving 10 bases between the germline ends. Germline V CDR1 and CDR2: SGDLS, YYNGEE. The CDR3 sequence: CASSVEPAGNTGELFF. DNA of the CDR3: TGTGCCAGCAGCGTAGAACCAGCGGGGAACACCGGGGAGCTGTTTTTT.

V gene TRBV11-3 combines with J gene TRBJ1-2; D call uncertain. Per the germline V gene, CDR1 is SGHNT and CDR2 is YENEEA. This CDR3 spans 14 amino acids. V dropped 1 base and J dropped 2 bases, with 8 bases sitting between them. For the CDR3, the DNA is TGTGCCAGCAGCTTAGCACATCCGAACTATGGCTACACCTTC. Translating gives CASSLAHPNYGYTF.

V usage is TRBV20-1 and J usage is TRBJ1-2; TRBD1 matches 7 bases. V trimming: 5 bases; J trimming: 9 bases; junction bases outside the gene matches: 9. Germline loops: CDR1 DFQATT, CDR2 SNEGSKA (reference sequence). The CDR3 covers 12 residues. The CDR3 spells CSASTGKGSYTF. The CDR3 coding sequence is TGCAGTGCTTCGACAGGGAAGGGGAGCTACACCTTC.

The chain joins TRBV5-1 to TRBJ2-7, with D unresolved. CDR3 length: 14 amino acids. The V gene's germline CDR1 is SGHRS and CDR2 YFSETQ. V lost 4 bases, J lost 0 bases, and 11 bases lay in between. The CDR3 protein is CASSRASSSYEQYF. As DNA, the CDR3 is TGCGCCAGCAGCCGAGCCTCATCCTCCTACGAGCAGTACTTC.

This clonotype appeared a few times. The chain links TRBV20-1 to TRBJ1-2; TRBD1 agrees at 8 bases. From germline, CDR1 is DFQATT and CDR2 SNEGSKA (reference sequence). The CDR3 loop spans 11 amino acids. J lost 9 bases, V lost 5 bases, and 5 bases had no gene match. CDR3 residues: CSAPRGPSYTF. CDR3 DNA: TGCAGTGCTCCCAGGGGGCCGAGCTACACCTTC.

This clonotype was seen at least ten times. The gene calls are TRBV7-9 and TRBJ2-7; 7 bases map to TRBD2. The trim removed 4 bases at V and 5 bases at J, leaving 8 bases unmatched. Germline V gene sequence: CDR1 SEHNR, CDR2 FQNEAQ (reference sequence). The CDR3 has 14 residues. In nucleotides, the CDR3 is TGTGCCAGCAGCTCTTCCCGGGGGGAGAACGAGCAGTACTTC. Amino acids: CASSSSRGENEQYF. Using reference TRBV7-9 and TRBJ2-7 for the parts outside the CDR3, the full variable domain is DTGVSQNPRHKITKRGQNVTFRCDPISEHNRLYWYRQTLGQGPEFLTYFQNEAQLEKSRLLSDRFSAERPKGSFSTLEIQRTEQGDSAMYLCASSSSRGENEQYFGPGTRLTVT.

V gene TRBV10-3 combines with J gene TRBJ2-1; 8 nucleotides agree with TRBD2. CDR1 and CDR2 from the germline V gene are ENHRY and SYGVKD. The CDR3 is made up of 14 amino acids. V dropped 4 bases and J dropped 8; count of bases not matched to a gene: 7. This CDR3 reads CAISGTSFEYEQFF. The CDR3 DNA sequence: TGTGCCATCAGTGGGACTAGCTTCGAGTATGAGCAGTTCTTC.

This clonotype was seen many times. The CDR3 sequence: CSVAGSPNQPQHF. CDR3 bases: TGCAGCGTTGCCGGCAGCCCTAATCAGCCCCAGCATTTT. J is TRBJ1-5 and V is TRBV29-1, with D uncertain. Germline V CDR1 and CDR2: SQVTM, ANQGSEA. This CDR3 is built from 13 residues. Trimming took off 4 bases at V and 4 bases at J, with 11 bases between the two ends.

The chain links TRBV10-1 to TRBJ2-7; 9 bases match TRBD1. J gave up 3 bases and V 2 bases, and 2 bases lay outside the gene matches. Germline V lookup: CDR1 WNHNN, CDR2 SYGVQD (reference sequence). The length of the CDR3 is 14 residues. The CDR3 protein is CASSEAGQGYEQYF. The CDR3 region has the DNA TGCGCCAGCAGTGAGGCGGGACAGGGCTACGAGCAGTACTTC.

This rearrangement joins TRBV29-1 to TRBJ1-1; D is perhaps TRBD1 (6 bases). CDR1 SQVTM and CDR2 ANQGSEA come from the germline V gene. The CDR3 consists of 14 residues. V was pared by 6 bases and J by 3 bases, with 17 bases between. In DNA, the CDR3 is TGCAGCGTGAATTACAGGGTAGGGCACACTGAAGCTTTCTTT. Translation: CSVNYRVGHTEAFF.

This clonotype has just a few counts. This chain uses TRBV20-1 with TRBJ2-3; no clear D. The length of the CDR3 is 15 residues. The germline gives CDR1 DFQATT, CDR2 SNEGSKA (reference sequence). V was pared by 6 bases and J by 1 base, with 17 bases between. The CDR3 bases are TGCAGTGCCCAACCTGGTACTACTGGCACAGATACGCAGTATTTT. Residues: CSAQPGTTGTDTQYF.

This clonotype was counted only a few times. This chain connects TRBV6-1 to TRBJ2-3; D is undetermined. The CDR3 runs to 15 residues. Trimming removed 1 base at V and 2 bases at J, with 10 bases between. Looked up from germline, CDR1 is MNHNS and CDR2 is SASEGT. The CDR3 sequence is CASSEDDGYTDTQYF. The CDR3, as DNA: TGTGCCAGCAGTGAAGACGACGGATACACAGATACGCAGTATTTT.